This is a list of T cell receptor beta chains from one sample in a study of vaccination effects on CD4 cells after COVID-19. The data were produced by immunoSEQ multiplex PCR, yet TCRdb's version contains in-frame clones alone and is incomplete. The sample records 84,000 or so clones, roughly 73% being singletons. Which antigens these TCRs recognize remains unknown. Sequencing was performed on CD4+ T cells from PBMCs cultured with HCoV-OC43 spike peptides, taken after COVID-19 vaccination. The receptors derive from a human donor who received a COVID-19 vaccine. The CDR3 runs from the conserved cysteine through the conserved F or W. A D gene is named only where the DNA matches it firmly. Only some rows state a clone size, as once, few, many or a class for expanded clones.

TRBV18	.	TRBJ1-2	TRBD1	CASSSFRDSQGGYTF	TGTGCCAGCTCATCGTTTCGGGACAGTCAAGGTGGCTACACCTTC
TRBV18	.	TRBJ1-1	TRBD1	CASSRNPGQGFAEAFF	TGTGCCAGCTCACGTAATCCGGGACAGGGGTTTGCTGAAGCTTTCTTT
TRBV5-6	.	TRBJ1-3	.	CASGSVRGSGNTIYF	TGTGCCAGCGGCTCGGTTAGGGGGTCTGGAAACACCATATATTTT
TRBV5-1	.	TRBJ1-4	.	CASSRGPQNEKLFF	TGCGCCAGCAGTCGGGGACCCCAAAATGAAAAACTGTTTTTT
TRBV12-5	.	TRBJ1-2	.	CASGLERAFNYGYTF	TGTGCTAGTGGCCTAGAACGAGCTTTTAACTATGGCTACACCTTC
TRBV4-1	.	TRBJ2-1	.	CASSQVLHNLYNEQFF	TGCGCCAGCAGCCAAGTCCTACACAACTTATACAATGAGCAGTTCTTC
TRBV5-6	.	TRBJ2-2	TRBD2	CASSSAGGPENTGELFF	TGTGCCAGCAGTTCAGCGGGGGGGCCGGAGAACACCGGGGAGCTGTTTTTT
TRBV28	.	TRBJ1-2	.	CASQKWTAGLGYTF	TGTGCCAGCCAGAAATGGACAGCCGGGTTGGGCTACACCTTC
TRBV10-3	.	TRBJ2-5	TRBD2	CAISDGGGEETQYF	TGTGCCATCAGTGATGGCGGGGGGGAAGAGACCCAGTACTTC
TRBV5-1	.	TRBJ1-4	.	CASSLDRAREKLFF	TGCGCCAGCAGCTTGGACAGGGCGCGTGAAAAACTGTTTTTT
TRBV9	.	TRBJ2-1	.	CASSENGDHYNEQFF	TGTGCCAGCAGCGAGAACGGGGACCACTACAATGAGCAGTTCTTC
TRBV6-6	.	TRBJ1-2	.	CASSLPGGNYGYTF	TGTGCCAGCAGTCTTCCCGGGGGCAACTATGGCTACACCTTC
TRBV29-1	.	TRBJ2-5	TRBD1	CSAVGQKETQYF	TGCAGCGCTGTGGGACAGAAAGAGACCCAGTACTTC
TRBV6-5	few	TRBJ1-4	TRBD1	CASSYQTGGREKLFF	TGTGCCAGCAGTTACCAGACAGGGGGTCGCGAAAAACTGTTTTTT
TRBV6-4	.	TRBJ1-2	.	CASSESWGVSGYTF	TGTGCCAGCAGCGAAAGTTGGGGGGTCAGTGGCTACACCTTC
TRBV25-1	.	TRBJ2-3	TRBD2	CASSDPKRGGPDTQYF	TGTGCCAGCAGTGATCCAAAGCGGGGGGGCCCAGATACGCAGTATTTT
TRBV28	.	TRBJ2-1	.	CASSSQYNEQFF	TGTGCCAGCAGTTCACAATACAATGAGCAGTTCTTC
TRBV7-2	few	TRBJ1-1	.	CASRLVATGTEAFF	TGTGCCAGCAGACTAGTGGCAACGGGCACTGAAGCTTTCTTT
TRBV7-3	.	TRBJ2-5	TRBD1	CASSRQGQETQYF	TGTGCCAGCAGCCGACAGGGGCAAGAGACCCAGTACTTC
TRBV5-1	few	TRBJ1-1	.	CASSLAGNTEAFF	TGCGCCAGCAGCTTGGCCGGGAACACTGAAGCTTTCTTT
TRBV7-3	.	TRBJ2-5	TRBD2	CASSLSGLEQETQYF	TGTGCCAGCAGCTTATCAGGACTAGAACAAGAGACCCAGTACTTC
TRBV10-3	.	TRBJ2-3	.	CAITQGWNTDTQYF	TGTGCCATCACACAGGGCTGGAACACAGATACGCAGTATTTT
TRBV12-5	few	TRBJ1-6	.	CASGVNNSPLHF	TGTGCTAGTGGTGTAAACAATTCACCCCTCCACTTT
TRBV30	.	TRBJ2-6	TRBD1	CAWSTGAANVLTF	TGTGCCTGGAGTACAGGGGCGGCCAACGTCCTGACTTTC
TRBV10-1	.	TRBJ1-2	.	CASSESTNYGYTF	TGCGCCAGCAGTGAGTCGACAAACTATGGCTACACCTTC
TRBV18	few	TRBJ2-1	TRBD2	CASSPPGRGFYNEQFF	TGTGCCAGCTCACCACCGGGGCGGGGGTTCTACAATGAGCAGTTCTTC
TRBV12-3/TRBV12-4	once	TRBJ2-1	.	CASSPRQAGEQFF	TGTGCCAGCAGTCCGCGACAGGCTGGGGAGCAGTTCTTC
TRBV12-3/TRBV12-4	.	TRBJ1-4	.	CASSFSPREKLFF	TGTGCCAGCAGTTTCTCTCCCAGGGAAAAACTGTTTTTT
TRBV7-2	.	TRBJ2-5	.	CASGDVQETQYF	TGTGCCAGCGGGGACGTACAAGAGACCCAGTACTTC
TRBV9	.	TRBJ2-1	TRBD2	CASSVGSGYNEQFF	TGTGCCAGCAGCGTAGGTAGCGGGTACAATGAGCAGTTCTTC
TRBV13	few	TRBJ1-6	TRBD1	CASSLTGGGSPLHF	TGTGCCAGCAGCTTAACAGGGGGAGGTTCACCCCTCCACTTT
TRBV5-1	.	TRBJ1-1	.	CASSSGTLNTEAFF	TGCGCCAGCAGCTCAGGGACGCTGAACACTGAAGCTTTCTTT
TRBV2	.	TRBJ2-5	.	CAKSPGSQETQYF	TGTGCCAAGTCTCCGGGGTCCCAAGAGACCCAGTACTTC
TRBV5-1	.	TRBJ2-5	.	CASSFAGTQYF	TGCGCCAGCAGCTTTGCTGGGACCCAGTACTTC
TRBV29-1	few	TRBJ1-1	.	CSVEYYGNTEAFF	TGCAGCGTTGAGTATTACGGGAACACTGAAGCTTTCTTT
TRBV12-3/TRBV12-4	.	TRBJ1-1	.	CASRQKNTEAFF	TGTGCCAGCAGACAAAAGAACACTGAAGCTTTCTTT
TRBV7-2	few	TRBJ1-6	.	CASSLAWTANSPLHF	TGTGCCAGCAGCTTAGCGTGGACAGCTAATTCACCCCTCCACTTT
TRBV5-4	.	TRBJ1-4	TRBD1	CASSSPGQGNEKLFF	TGTGCCAGCAGCAGCCCGGGACAGGGGAATGAAAAACTGTTTTTT
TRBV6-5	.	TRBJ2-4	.	CASSSPGRIVYF	TGTGCCAGCAGCAGCCCTGGCCGGATCGTATACTTC
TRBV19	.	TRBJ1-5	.	CASSISGSGNQPQHF	TGTGCCAGTAGTATATCAGGGTCGGGGAATCAGCCCCAGCATTTT
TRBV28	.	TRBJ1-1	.	CASSLERGTEAFF	TGTGCCAGCAGTTTGGAAAGGGGGACTGAAGCTTTCTTT
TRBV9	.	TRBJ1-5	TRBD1	CASSVEWDSAPRNQPQHF	TGTGCCAGCAGCGTAGAATGGGACAGTGCCCCACGCAATCAGCCCCAGCATTTT
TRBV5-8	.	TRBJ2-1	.	CASIFRYNEQFF	TGTGCCAGCATCTTCAGGTACAATGAGCAGTTCTTC
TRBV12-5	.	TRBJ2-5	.	CASGSPRPAGQETQYF	TGTGCTAGTGGTTCGCCCCGACCGGCAGGTCAAGAGACCCAGTACTTC
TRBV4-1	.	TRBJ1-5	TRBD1	CASSFSDRGNQPQHF	TGCGCCAGCAGCTTCAGTGACAGGGGCAATCAGCCCCAGCATTTT
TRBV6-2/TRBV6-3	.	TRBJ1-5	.	CASSYLVGDQPQHF	TGTGCCAGCAGTTACCTGGTGGGGGATCAGCCCCAGCATTTT
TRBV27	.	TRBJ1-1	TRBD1	CASSSTGTGFSGEAFF	TGTGCCAGCAGTTCTACCGGGACAGGGTTCTCCGGTGAAGCTTTCTTT
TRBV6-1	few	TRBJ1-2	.	CASSEASGYGYTF	TGTGCCAGCAGTGAAGCGAGCGGCTATGGCTACACCTTC
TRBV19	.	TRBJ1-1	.	CASSNWAGAEAFF	TGTGCCAGTAGTAACTGGGCTGGGGCTGAAGCTTTCTTT
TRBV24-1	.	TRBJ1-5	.	CATRRNGSNQPQHF	TGTGCCACCCGACGTAACGGGAGCAATCAGCCCCAGCATTTT
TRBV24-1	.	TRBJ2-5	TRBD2	CATSDAGTTGTQYF	TGTGCCACCAGTGATGCCGGGACTACTGGGACCCAGTACTTC
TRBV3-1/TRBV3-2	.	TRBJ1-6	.	CASSQKSRTYNSPLHF	TGTGCCAGCAGCCAGAAGTCCCGCACCTATAATTCACCCCTCCACTTT
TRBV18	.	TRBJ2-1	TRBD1	CASSITGDRYNEQFF	TGTGCCAGCTCAATAACAGGGGACAGGTACAATGAGCAGTTCTTC
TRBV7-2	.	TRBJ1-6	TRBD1	CASSKQGGLGNSPLHF	TGTGCCAGCAGTAAACAGGGGGGATTAGGTAATTCACCCCTCCACTTT